What follows are 25 T cell receptor beta chains derived from one specimen sequenced in a study of blood T cell repertoires in COVID-19. TCRdb's table, derived via immunoSEQ multiplex PCR, lists solely in-frame clones and lacks some. The data show over 95,000 clones, with around nine tenths seen just once and almost 8.5% held by the top ten. The sample was peripheral blood. The source is a woman in her seventies who had recovered from COVID-19.

On this clone itself: The sample carries other DNA sequences with the same CDR3. The chain joins TRBV27 to TRBJ1-2; 9 bases match TRBD1. CDR1 and CDR2 from the germline V gene are MNHEY and SMNVEV (reference sequence). This CDR3 is built from 17 residues. V dropped 7 bases and J dropped 6; count of bases not matched to a gene: 18. CDR3 protein: CASTPGTGGFGVDGYTF. DNA of the CDR3: TGTGCCAGCACCCCGGGAACAGGGGGCTTCGGGGTGGATGGCTACACCTTC.

The CDR3 sequence: CASSAQGADYGYTF. DNA for the CDR3: TGTGCCAGCAGCGCTCAGGGGGCGGACTATGGCTACACCTTC. The chain joins TRBV7-2 to TRBJ1-2, with 8 nucleotides matching TRBD1. Germline CDR1 SGHTA, CDR2 FQGNSA. V was pared by 5 bases and J by 3 bases, with 5 bases of the junction left unmatched. The CDR3 is made up of 14 amino acids.

The chain links TRBV6-2 or TRBV6-3 to TRBJ1-5; 8 bases map to TRBD1. Germline V gene sequence: CDR1 MNHEY, CDR2 SVGEGT. The V and J ends lost 0 bases and 0 bases, in that order; junction bases with no gene match: 4. The CDR3 is 17 amino acids. CDR3 sequence (DNA): TGTGCCAGCAGTTACTCGACAGGGGAATATAGCAATCAGCCCCAGCATTTT. Protein sequence: CASSYSTGEYSNQPQHF.

This clone was counted a single time. V is TRBV7-9 and J is TRBJ2-2, with a tentative D call TRBD2 (7 bases). CDR3 size: 16 residues. V was shortened by 7 bases and J by 1 base, with 16 bases between the two germline ends. The germline gives CDR1 SEHNR, CDR2 FQNEAQ (reference sequence). The CDR3: CASIRWGGQNTGELFF. The CDR3 nucleotides read TGTGCCAGCATCCGGTGGGGGGGACAGAACACCGGGGAGCTGTTTTTT.

This clone was seen a single time. The chain has TRBV18 and TRBJ1-1, with a possible D match to TRBD1 (5 bases). The V gene lost 3 bases and the J gene lost 5 bases, with 19 bases spanning the gap. The CDR3 runs to 16 residues. Germline assignment: CDR1 KGHSH and CDR2 LQKENI. The CDR3 here is CASSPGPGAAGTEAFF. DNA of the CDR3: TGTGCCAGCTCACCCGGACCCGGGGCGGCGGGGACTGAAGCTTTCTTT.

The J gene is TRBJ2-1, the V gene TRBV19; D is undetermined. Germline CDR1 reads LNHDA; CDR2 reads SQIVND (reference sequence). Trimming cost V 1 base and J 4 bases, with 11 bases left between them. The CDR3 runs to 15 residues. CDR3 sequence reads: CASSIGLNQYNEQFF. The CDR3 bases are TGTGCCAGTAGTATAGGCTTAAACCAGTACAATGAGCAGTTCTTC.

This rearrangement joins TRBV11-2 to TRBJ1-2, with TRBD1 as a possible D gene (6 bases). The CDR3 is 14 amino acids. Germline CDR1 SGHAT, CDR2 FQNNGV. V lost 5 bases and J lost 8, with 18 bases in between. Here the CDR3 reads CASSLQQGGEGYTF. The DNA for the CDR3 is TGTGCCAGCAGCCTACAACAGGGAGGGGAAGGCTACACCTTC.

The gene calls are TRBV15 and TRBJ1-1; D is unresolved. Between the trimmed V and J ends, which lost 1 base and 10 bases, there was a span of 16 bases. Germline-derived CDR1 and CDR2 are LNHNV and YYDKDF (reference sequence). The CDR3 spans 14 residues. As DNA, the CDR3 is TGTGCCACCAGCAGAGTTTCGCTGGCCCAGTCAGCTTTCTTT. Translation gives CATSRVSLAQSAFF.

The chain joins TRBV2 to TRBJ1-2, with 8 bases lining up with TRBD1. V shed 5 bases, J shed 4 bases, and the junction held 6 bases outside the gene matches. Germline assignment: CDR1 SNHLY and CDR2 FYNNEI. The CDR3 sequence is 14 residues long. CDR3: CASSIEDRAYGYTF. For the CDR3, the DNA is TGTGCCAGCAGTATAGAGGACAGGGCCTATGGCTACACCTTC. Full variable domain (missing parts from reference TRBV2 and TRBJ1-2): EPEVTQTPSHQVTQMGQEVILRCVPISNHLYFYWYRQILGQKVEFLVSFYNNEISEKSEIFDDQFSVERPDGSNFTLKIRSTKLEDSAMYFCASSIEDRAYGYTFGSGTRLTVV.

The chain combines TRBV7-3 with TRBJ2-6, with 7 bases that match TRBD2. J lost 0 bases, V lost 5 bases, and 10 bases had no gene match. Germline assignment: CDR1 SGHTA and CDR2 FQGTGA. The CDR3 runs 18 residues. CDR3 amino acids: CASSPSGTALSGANVLTF. In DNA, the CDR3 is TGTGCCAGCAGCCCGAGCGGGACCGCTCTCTCTGGGGCCAACGTCCTGACTTTC.

This clone was detected only once. The chain employs TRBV6-5 and TRBJ1-5; D might be TRBD1 (6 bases). CDR3 length: 15 residues. The V end was cut by 6 bases, the J end by 2 bases, with 14 bases between. Looked up from germline, CDR1 is MNHEY and CDR2 is SVGAGI. For the CDR3, the DNA is TGTGCCAGCAGCCAGGGGACCTGGGGCAATCAGCCCCAGCATTTT. Amino acids: CASSQGTWGNQPQHF.

The J gene is TRBJ2-3, the V gene TRBV28; D gene uncertain. The CDR3 length is 14 residues. CDR1 is MDHEN and CDR2 is SYDVKM in the germline V gene. Trimming shortened V by 0 bases and J by 4 bases, and 8 bases separated the two germline ends. CDR3 in DNA: TGTGCCAGCAGTTTATGGATGGCGGCAGATACGCAGTATTTT. Residues: CASSLWMAADTQYF.

This sequence joins TRBV10-3 and TRBJ2-5; D may be TRBD1 (7 bases). Germline CDR1 and CDR2: ENHRY and SYGVKD. V lost 10 bases to trimming and J lost 2 bases, with 11 bases between them. The CDR3 is 12 residues long. The CDR3 region is CASGTVQETQYF. In DNA, the CDR3 is TGTGCCAGCGGGACAGTACAAGAGACCCAGTACTTC.

This clone appeared a few times. This chain joins TRBV28 and TRBJ1-5, with D unclear. The CDR3 sequence is 15 residues long. The germline V gene encodes CDR1 MDHEN and CDR2 SYDVKM. The germline V and J ends were trimmed by 0 bases and 6 bases, with 12 bases remaining between them. The CDR3 nucleotides read TGTGCCAGCAGTTTATGGGCAGGCCGGGGTCAGCCCCAGCATTTT. Translating gives CASSLWAGRGQPQHF.

Written as DNA, the CDR3 is TGCAGCGTTGAAGATCGGTTACTAGCGGGGGGAGAGCAGTTCTTC. Residues: CSVEDRLLAGGEQFF. The chain recombines TRBV29-1 with TRBJ2-1; TRBD2 agrees at 12 bases. The J segment lost 10 bases and the V segment lost 0 bases, leaving 7 bases of the junction unmatched. Germline loops: CDR1 SQVTM, CDR2 ANQGSEA. The CDR3 runs 15 residues.

This sequence joins TRBV6-5 and TRBJ2-4; no definite D call. Germline values: CDR1 MNHEY, CDR2 SVGAGI. The CDR3 spans 12 residues. Trimming pared 6 bases from V and 3 bases from J, leaving 6 bases between. This CDR3 is CASSPGKNIQYF. DNA for the CDR3: TGTGCCAGCAGCCCCGGCAAAAACATTCAGTACTTC.

The V and J genes are TRBV6-5 and TRBJ2-2, with D tentatively TRBD1 (6 bases). V was pared by 7 bases and J by 3 bases, with 15 bases between. This CDR3 spans 15 amino acids. From germline, CDR1 is MNHEY and CDR2 SVGAGI. The CDR3 protein is CASTRGSWDTGELFF. The CDR3 DNA reads TGTGCCAGCACCAGGGGATCTTGGGACACCGGGGAGCTGTTTTTT.

The gene calls are TRBV4-1 and TRBJ2-7, with a weak D call TRBD1 (5 bases). The germline V and J ends were trimmed by 2 bases and 3 bases, with 8 bases remaining between them. The CDR3 runs to 13 residues. Germline V lookup: CDR1 MGHRA, CDR2 YSYEKL. This CDR3 is CASSQTGRYEQYF. The CDR3 DNA reads as TGCGCCAGCAGCCAAACAGGACGCTACGAGCAGTACTTC.

This rearrangement joins TRBV5-1 to TRBJ2-3; 11 bases match TRBD2. Trimming removed 5 bases from V and 5 bases from J; junction bases left unmatched: 7. CDR3 length: 15 amino acids. Germline values: CDR1 SGHRS, CDR2 YFSETQ. The CDR3 region is CASSRLAGSGDTQYF. CDR3 DNA sequence: TGCGCCAGCAGTCGACTAGCGGGGTCAGGAGATACGCAGTATTTT.

This chain links TRBV5-1 with TRBJ2-1; 8 positions agree with TRBD2. V lost 5 bases and J lost 4; bases outside the gene matches: 5. From germline, CDR1 is SGHRS and CDR2 YFSETQ. CDR3 length: 14 amino acids. CDR3 in DNA: TGCGCCAGCAGTAGGAGCGGGGGATACAATGAGCAGTTCTTC. Residues: CASSRSGGYNEQFF.

A single count supports this clone. This sequence joins TRBV6-2 or TRBV6-3 and TRBJ2-1, with a tentative D call TRBD1 (6 bases). Between the trimmed V and J ends, which lost 4 bases and 10 bases, there was a span of 17 bases. The CDR3 loop spans 14 amino acids. CDR1 MNHEY and CDR2 SVGEGT come from the germline V gene. CDR3 region: CASSLQITTGEQFF. The CDR3 coding sequence is TGTGCCAGCAGTTTGCAAATCACCACAGGGGAGCAGTTCTTC.

V usage is TRBV29-1 and J usage is TRBJ1-2; 7 bases map to TRBD1. V trimming: 6 bases; J trimming: 2 bases; junction bases outside the gene matches: 3. CDR1 is SQVTM, CDR2 ANQGSEA, per germline. CDR3 length equals 12 residues. The CDR3 region is CSVLQGNYGYTF. CDR3 coding DNA: TGCAGCGTATTACAGGGGAACTATGGCTACACCTTC.

This clone appeared a single time. The CDR3 loop is CSVATGGGEKLFF. CDR3 sequence (DNA): TGCAGCGTCGCGACAGGGGGCGGTGAAAAACTGTTTTTT. The genes are TRBV29-1 and TRBJ1-4, with 10 bases identical to TRBD1. V was clipped by 6 bases and J by 7 bases; unmatched bases: 5. Germline CDR1 reads SQVTM; CDR2 reads ANQGSEA. This CDR3 comprises 13 residues.

This rearrangement joins TRBV20-1 to TRBJ1-2, with no clear D. The germline V gene has CDR1 DFQATT and CDR2 SNEGSKA (reference sequence). The CDR3 loop spans 11 amino acids. Trimming cost V 3 bases and J 4 bases, with 6 bases left between them. In DNA form, the CDR3 reads TGCAGTGCTAGTGGTAGCTATGGCTACACCTTC. This codes for CSASGSYGYTF.

This sequence joins TRBV29-1 and TRBJ1-1; D possibly corresponds to TRBD1 (6 bases). Germline V gives CDR1 SQVTM, CDR2 ANQGSEA. V lost 3 bases to trimming and J lost 1 base, with 9 bases between them. The CDR3 has 13 residues. As DNA, the CDR3 is TGCAGCGTTGAGGGGGCCTGGAACACTGAAGCTTTCTTT. Its protein product is CSVEGAWNTEAFF.